Sequencing of this T cell receptor (beta chain) was carried out in a study of regulatory T cells in long-lasting Graves disease. The overall study: Positivity for TSH receptor antibodies plus over 5 years of antithyroid drugs meant persistent Graves' disease. Whole-study findings and limits: Persistent patients shared about 3,000 public clonotypes among themselves. Newly diagnosed patients shared fewer, at some 970. Persistent Graves' patients showed reduced TCR diversity versus newly diagnosed patients. Only peripheral blood was studied, not thyroid tissue.

The time point is: persistent/refractory GD, antithyroid drugs over 5 years with positive TRAb. Isolated PBMC RNA provided the starting material for the TCR library. The table lists this clonotype with many counts. Its antigen is not identified. Arm-PCR of CDR3 regions and iRepertoire HTBI primers were used to build TCR beta libraries. One entry per CDR3 protein, called by TCRdb with MiXCR from the multiplex PCR reads. The sample lists approximately 350,000 distinct CDR3 sequences, approximately 23% seen once, with around 30% in the top ten. The ends were cut back, 3 bases at V and 10 bases at J, with 13 bases in the middle. The length of the CDR3 is 13 residues.

This sample comprised peripheral blood mononuclear cells (PBMCs), obtained when the disease was refractory, from a patient treated with antithyroid drugs. This chain uses TRBV12-3 or TRBV12-4 with TRBJ1-5; no reliable D call. This receptor was identified in a woman between 35 and 50 years old with Graves disease. The chain's CDR3 is CASSLQAIAPQHF. As DNA, the CDR3 is TGTGCCAGCAGTTTGCAGGCAATCGCCCCCCAGCATTTT.